Listed here are 17 T cell receptor beta chains from one sample, sequenced in a study of T-cell memory formation after mild COVID-19 (dated by TCRdb to the early 2020s). Library prep was done by 5' RACE. This sample was sequenced with an Illumina NovaSeq 6000. Using fastp at Q25 and MiXCR, TCRdb reprocessed the public reads and kept productive beta chains. Each record represents a unique CDR3 protein, reported with the most common genes and DNA among its rows. For this sample the table gives approximately 290,000 distinct CDR3 sequences, of which 7.5% to 9.5% were detected only once. In total, the top ten clones hold 20% to 25% of the sample. The sequenced sample consisted of PBMCs or a T cell subset sorted from them (not recorded which). These TCRs come from a man aged 18 to 30 who had mild COVID-19 (a few samples of this study predate the infection). The sample titles of this study are shuffled in the database, so cell type and time point are left out; the donor was told from shared clones.

This clonotype was picked up a small number of times. The chain employs TRBV5-1 and TRBJ2-3; D perhaps matches TRBD2 (5 bases). Germline-derived CDR1 and CDR2 are SGHRS and YFSETQ. The CDR3 length is 15 residues. The germline V and J ends were trimmed by 4 bases and 0 bases, with 12 bases remaining between them. Here the CDR3 DNA reads TGCGCCAGCAGCCCGACCGGGGAAAGCACAGATACGCAGTATTTT. Amino acids: CASSPTGESTDTQYF.

With respect to this clonotype: A much larger clone sits a single nucleotide away, making a read error possible. This chain connects TRBV5-1 to TRBJ1-1, with unresolved D. Germline V CDR1 and CDR2: SGHRS, YFSETQ. The CDR3 length is 13 residues. The CDR3 region has the DNA TGCTCCAGCAGTCCGGACGGGAACACTGAAGCTTTCTTT. Translated, it gives CSSSPDGNTEAFF.

The rearrangement links TRBV12-3 or TRBV12-4 to TRBJ1-5; no firm D call. The length of the CDR3 is 14 residues. The V end was cut by 0 bases, the J end by 4 bases, with 7 bases between. CDR3 in amino acids: CASSLAWPNQPQHF. The CDR3 DNA follows: TGTGCCAGCAGTTTAGCATGGCCAAATCAGCCCCAGCATTTT.

This clonotype was seen a handful of times. The chain uses TRBV11-2 and TRBJ2-3; 13 positions agree with TRBD2. CDR3 size: 18 residues. J lost 2 bases, V lost 7 bases, and 12 bases had no gene match. Germline CDR1 and CDR2: SGHAT and FQNNGV. CDR3 DNA: TGTGCCAGCATCCCCGGGGGACTAGCGGGGTCCTACACAGATACGCAGTATTTT. Protein product: CASIPGGLAGSYTDTQYF.

The chain links TRBV6-5 to TRBJ2-1; weak D call: TRBD1 (6 bases). Looked up from germline, CDR1 is MNHEY and CDR2 is SVGAGI. The CDR3 contains 15 residues. V lost 2 bases, J lost 7 bases, and 15 bases lay in between. In DNA form, the CDR3 reads TGTGCCAGCAGTTACCTTGGTATGAGGGGGAATGAGCAGTTCTTC. The encoded protein is CASSYLGMRGNEQFF.

The CDR3 protein is CASSPREGQGQPQHF. The CDR3 DNA reads as TGTGCCAGCAGCCCAAGGGAGGGACAGGGCCAGCCCCAGCATTTT. V and J are TRBV7-8 and TRBJ1-5, with TRBD1 matching 9 bases. This CDR3 comprises 15 residues. Germline V gene data show CDR1 as SGHVS and CDR2 as FQNEAQ. J lost 7 bases, V lost 5 bases, and 9 bases had no gene match.

This clonotype was observed many times. V is TRBV20-1 and J is TRBJ2-5; TRBD1 might be the D (5 bases). Deletions cut 6 bases from V and 6 bases from J, with 20 bases between. This CDR3 comprises 14 residues. Germline CDR1 DFQATT, CDR2 SNEGSKA (reference sequence). The CDR3, as DNA: TGCAGTGCCCCCATTCCCGGACATGTACAGACCCAGTACTTC. Its protein product is CSAPIPGHVQTQYF.

This clonotype was recorded a few times. The chain links TRBV6-5 to TRBJ2-3; no clear D gene. The CDR3 consists of 16 residues. V dropped 7 bases and J dropped 2 bases, with 19 bases sitting between them. CDR1 is MNHEY and CDR2 is SVGAGI in the germline V gene. CDR3 residues: CASKRIPTKNTDTQYF. DNA for the CDR3: TGTGCCAGCAAACGTATCCCGACAAAAAACACAGATACGCAGTATTTT.

In this sample, this clonotype turned up many times. This chain connects TRBV9 to TRBJ2-7; 15 positions match TRBD2. CDR3 length equals 17 residues. Germline V gene data show CDR1 as SGDLS and CDR2 as YYNGEE. The V segment lost 3 bases and the J segment 2 bases; nucleotides outside the gene matches: 6. CDR3 region: CASSAGTSGGSPYEQYV. Written as DNA, the CDR3 is TGTGCCAGCAGCGCCGGGACTAGCGGGGGGAGCCCCTACGAGCAGTACGTC.

This clonotype was recorded a few times. This rearrangement joins TRBV20-1 to TRBJ2-3; 11 bases fit TRBD1. Looked up from germline, CDR1 is DFQATT and CDR2 is SNEGSKA (reference sequence). Unmatched junction bases numbered 13, after V lost 5 bases and J lost 0 bases. CDR3 length: 18 residues. CDR3 in DNA: TGCAGTGCTCTCCACCGGGACAGGGGGATCTCTAGCACAGATACGCAGTATTTT. It specifies CSALHRDRGISSTDTQYF.

This clonotype showed up many times. The chain has TRBV18 and TRBJ2-3; 9 nucleotides line up with TRBD2. The V and J ends lost 2 bases and 0 bases, in that order; junction bases with no gene match: 3. In germline, CDR1 is KGHSH, CDR2 LQKENI. This CDR3 is 16 amino acids long. The CDR3 DNA reads TGTGCCAGCTCACCAACCCTAGCGGGGAGCACAGATACGCAGTATTTT. Translated, it gives CASSPTLAGSTDTQYF.

A few counts support this clonotype. The chain links TRBV4-2 to TRBJ2-2; tentative D call: TRBD2 (7 bases). Trimming cost V 3 bases and J 3 bases, with 20 bases left between them. The CDR3 is 18 residues long. Looked up from germline, CDR1 is LGHNA and CDR2 is YNFKEQ. The CDR3 spells CASSQPSLGGPHTGELFF. The CDR3 DNA reads TGTGCCAGCAGCCAGCCTAGCTTGGGGGGGCCTCACACCGGGGAGCTGTTTTTT.

This clonotype was counted only a few times. This sequence joins TRBV3-1 and TRBJ2-7; TRBD1 matches at 10 bases. The CDR3 totals 15 residues. Germline loops: CDR1 LGHDT, CDR2 YNNKEL (reference sequence). V shed 2 bases, J shed 1 base, and the junction held 2 bases outside the gene matches. CDR3: CASSQPGQGSYEQYF. In nucleotides, the CDR3 is TGTGCCAGCAGCCAACCGGGACAGGGGTCCTACGAGCAGTACTTC.

In its sample, this clonotype was seen many times. This chain connects TRBV7-9 to TRBJ1-5; no definite D call. Germline assignment: CDR1 SEHNR and CDR2 FQNEAQ (reference sequence). The CDR3 is made up of 14 amino acids. V was clipped by 6 bases and J by 1 base, with 10 bases between them. The CDR3 loop reads CASSQSGSNQPQHF. The CDR3 DNA follows: TGTGCCAGCAGTCAATCGGGAAGCAATCAGCCCCAGCATTTT.

The chain employs TRBV6-4 and TRBJ2-3, with 7 bases fitting TRBD1. Germline CDR1 reads MRHNA; CDR2 reads SNTAGT. The CDR3 totals 16 residues. Trimming cost V 5 bases and J 1 base; bases outside gene matches: 9. CDR3 sequence (DNA): TGTGCCAGCAGTTACGCCGGGGACAGCGGCACAGATACGCAGTATTTT. Translated: CASSYAGDSGTDTQYF.

DNA for the CDR3: TGTGCCAGCAGCCAAGATGCGGCGGGAACGCAGTATTTT. Its protein is CASSQDAAGTQYF. This chain connects TRBV4-2 to TRBJ2-3, with D maybe TRBD2 (6 bases). V was shortened by 0 bases and J by 9 bases, with 10 bases between the two germline ends. The CDR3 has 13 residues. Germline CDR1 LGHNA, CDR2 YNFKEQ.

J is TRBJ1-4 and V is TRBV7-2; possibly TRBD1 for D (6 bases). This CDR3 contains 14 residues. Germline CDR1 and CDR2: SGHTA and FQGNSA. V dropped 6 bases and J dropped 10 bases, with 18 bases sitting between them. CDR3 residues: CASRTDLQGRKLFF. CDR3 DNA sequence: TGTGCCAGCAGAACGGATTTGCAGGGGAGAAAACTGTTTTTT.